The T cell receptor beta chain under discussion was sequenced for a study of shared clonotypes between healthy human individuals (dated by TCRdb to the early 2020s). Some background on the complete study: The cohort included a few men and a couple of women between 18 and 49 years of age. To estimate repertoire size and how much clonotypes are shared between individuals, the study performed deep sequencing of blood TCR repertoires from a handful of healthy adults. For each donor, three plates each were used for CD4 naive and CD4 memory, two plates were used for CD8 naive, and one plate was used for CD8 memory. Between about 0.9 and 9 billion PBMCs per donor were obtained by leukapheresis. To increase sequencing depth and limit assay-specific biases, different laboratories used diverse techniques to prepare libraries and sequence TCR repertoires. Beyond this particular receptor, the publication reports: Pairwise subsampling indicated that sequencing depth was expected to affect the degree of clonotype sharing among donors. About 5% of naive CD4, 3.5% of naive CD8, about 2.4% of memory CD4, and around 0.4% of memory CD8 clonotypes were shared across four donors. Sampling was limited to blood, and TCR repertoires in tissue likely differ from TCR repertoires in blood. Clonotypes shared by all four sorted-subset donors showed higher generation probabilities than non-shared clonotypes. Estimated clonotype richness was generally larger for naive than for memory subsets. Even with the large sequencing depth, rarefaction of the sorted-subset datasets indicated that sequencing was incomplete. The small number of donors limited the genetic and exposure-history diversity represented.

From the germline V gene (reference sequence), CDR1 is MNHNY and CDR2 is SVGAGI. The cysteine opens and the phenylalanine closes a CDR3 of 12 amino acids. Only CDR3 DNA is held: 36 bases, read in frame from base 1. Cut back by 5 bases and 6 bases, the V and J ends lie 9 bases apart. Using the deep immunoSEQ assay, multiplex PCR amplified TCR CDR3 regions from genomic DNA. Extracted genomic DNA from each cell subset was distributed evenly across all wells of several immunoSEQ 96-well plates, and each plate was treated as a replicate. For sorted subsets, each replicate PCR was loaded with 200 ng genomic DNA, equivalent to about 30,000 T cell genomes. Purified libraries were quantified with a Qubit 3.0 fluorometer, sized on a Bioanalyzer 2100, and re-quantified with the KAPA Library Quantification kit. A separate single-read 150-cycle Illumina NextSeq 550 flow cell was used to sequence each immunoSEQ 96-well plate. Turning to the authors' computational methods: Because the immunoSEQ output held only junctional sequences and lacked quality scores, the filtering could not match the filtering applied to full-length reads. To assign V/J genes and CDR3, sequences were annotated using PyIR, a Python wrapper for IgBLAST v1.9, with IMGT germline references. Any read was removed if the V/J assignment was weak (E-value above 1e-6), the CDR3 was missing, or the read contained stop codons, out-of-frame junctions, or ambiguous translated residues. V3J clonotypes were defined as sequences sharing the same inferred V gene, J gene, and CDR3 amino acid sequence. The percentage overlap between two repertoires was calculated by dividing the number of shared unique clonotypes by the size of the smaller repertoire. RTK rarefaction, the Chao1 estimator, and Recon v2.1 estimates of unobserved clonotypes were used to assess repertoire richness. Generation probabilities were computed with OLGA for all TCRbeta clonotypes obtained by the gDNA method from a few donors. TCRdb retrieved this table from immuneACCESS and kept in-frame rearrangements only. Not all clones are present; in checked studies, unresolved V genes account for under half, and no reason is known for the remainder. The V and J calls and the clone size are those of that table, but D and trimming were determined from the DNA. This sample holds some 700,000 clones; 90% were observed only once. The ten largest clones take up less than 40% of the sample.

A word on this clone: It lacks a known antigen. No base-level quality is on record; no much larger clone is a single base apart.

Healthy HIV-negative adults with no recently reported acute infections or vaccinations were included as donors. Only Caucasian adults living in Nashville, Tennessee, USA were represented among the donors. The CD8 memory samples were a combination of magnetically selected CD45RO+ cells and CCR7-negative CD45RA+ effector memory (TemRA) cells. Blood was collected by leukapheresis, and PBMCs were isolated by Ficoll-Histopaque density gradient centrifugation and then cryopreserved in liquid nitrogen vapor phase. Analytical flow cytometry was used to check the purity and quantity of each magnetically sorted T cell population. Each sorted fraction had its genomic DNA isolated and then quantified by UV absorbance on a Nanodrop 2000c.

The rearrangement joined TRBV6-6 to TRBJ2-3; no D gene is confidently identified. The sequenced sample consisted of memory CD8+ T cells from PBMCs. Sample cell subset or site, as interpreted from the label and publication: CD45RO+ cells pooled with CCR7-negative TemRA cells. This receptor was identified in a man aged 18 to 30 in good health. Some clones in this sample may be carry-over from other donors' samples. In nucleotide form, the sequence is TGTGCCAGCAGTCCCTACCGGGATACGCAGTATTTT. Its protein is CASSPYRDTQYF.